Listed below are T cell receptor beta chains from one sample, sequenced in a study of blood T cell repertoires in COVID-19. This table comes from immunoSEQ multiplex PCR, and its TCRdb copy is limited to in-frame clones, with some not included. The table shows about 57,000 clones, with 80% to 90% occurring only once. Material: PBMCs or T cells enriched from blood (not recorded which). The receptors come from a woman aged 40 to 50 with acute COVID-19. Each CDR3 is given with its conserved first and last residue.

j_call | v_call | cdr3_aa
TRBJ2-3 | TRBV27 | CASSPWTSGLFTDTQYF
TRBJ2-7 | TRBV2 | CASSEPGLKSEQYF
TRBJ2-1 | TRBV10-3 | CAISPGQVDNEQFF
TRBJ2-1 | TRBV12-5 | CASGSGVVGVNEQFF
TRBJ1-3 | TRBV28 | CASSTGGSGNTIYF
TRBJ1-5 | TRBV28 | CASRLPKYKDRDSNQPQHF
TRBJ1-1 | TRBV5-8 | CASTPPRGNTEAFF
TRBJ1-5 | TRBV19 | CASKRSPTIPSNQPQHF
TRBJ2-3 | TRBV7-8 | CASSLRVVGSTSTDTQYF
TRBJ1-2 | TRBV4-2 | CASNPGQGAKAGGYTF
TRBJ2-3 | TRBV3-1/TRBV3-2 | CASSLRTSGRPDTQYF
TRBJ2-5 | TRBV10-3 | CAIPVGQGPFQETQYF
TRBJ1-2 | TRBV12-3/TRBV12-4 | CASMGGAQGGYTF
TRBJ2-3 | TRBV29-1 | CSVVNPGTGRTDTQYF
TRBJ2-2 | TRBV7-9 | CASRPGEWGGELFF
TRBJ2-1 | TRBV27 | CASSLHYGVSYNEQFF
TRBJ2-3 | TRBV5-6 | CASSLGGLGPDTQYF
TRBJ2-5 | TRBV4-1 | CASSQANRVQETQYF
TRBJ1-1 | TRBV7-3 | CASSEQSNSHEAFF
TRBJ1-5 | TRBV19 | CASLGHNRDNQPQHF
TRBJ1-2 | TRBV5-6 | CASSSPGGGGYTF
TRBJ2-1 | TRBV9 | CASSVGTASGYNEQFF
TRBJ1-2 | TRBV19 | CASTYDSPRGYTF
TRBJ1-1 | TRBV6-5 | CASSYPTGFLGTEAFF